Sequencing of this T cell receptor beta chain was carried out in a study of cytomegalovirus exposure and HLA in healthy donors. Study summary: HLA-typed donors were the source of around 80 million unique TCRs, which an early data release held.

Study-level points and caveats: Using the classifier, cytomegalovirus status was reportedly diagnosed with high specificity and sensitivity. In a later analysis, TCR association rates varied by HLA locus: DRB1 most, HLA-C fewest. It was only CMV serostatus that was available as immune exposure information.

The germline CDR1 and CDR2 sequences are SGHVS and FNYEAQ. This CDR3 has 15 amino acids. V was pared by 3 bases and J by 2 bases, with 3 bases of the junction left unmatched. PCR was performed using 60 Vbeta and 13 Jbeta primers. Libraries were prepared by immunoSEQ multiplex PCR; TCRdb keeps only in-frame clonotypes and omits some of them. The sample lists some 190,000 clones; 82% were seen once. To note about this clone: Its antigen is currently unknown.

The sequence derives from a man aged 40-55 years in good health and CMV-seronegative. The chain links TRBV7-6 to TRBJ2-1, with TRBD1 matching 8 bases. The material sequenced was PBMCs. The CDR3 is CASSLQTGAYNEQFF. The CDR3 coding sequence is TGTGCCAGCAGCTTGCAGACAGGGGCCTACAATGAGCAGTTCTTC.